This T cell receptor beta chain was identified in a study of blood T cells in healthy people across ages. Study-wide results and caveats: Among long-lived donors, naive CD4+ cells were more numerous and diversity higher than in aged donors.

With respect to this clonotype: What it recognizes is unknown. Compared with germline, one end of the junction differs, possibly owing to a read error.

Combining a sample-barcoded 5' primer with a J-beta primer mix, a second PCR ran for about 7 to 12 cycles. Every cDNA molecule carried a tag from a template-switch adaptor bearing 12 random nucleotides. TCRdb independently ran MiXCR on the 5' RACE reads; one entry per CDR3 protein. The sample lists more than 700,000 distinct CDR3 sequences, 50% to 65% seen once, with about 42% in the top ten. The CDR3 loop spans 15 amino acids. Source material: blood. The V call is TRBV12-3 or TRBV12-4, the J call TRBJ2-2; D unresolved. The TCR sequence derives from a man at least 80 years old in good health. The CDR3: CASRPMGLVTGELFF. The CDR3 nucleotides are TGCGCCAGCAGACCTATGGGTCTGGTCACCGGGGAGCTGTTTTTT.